This T cell receptor (beta chain) was sequenced in a study of T cells in Graves' hyperthyroidism and ophthalmopathy. Amplification of TCR beta CDR3 regions was performed using RNA transcripts as template. When the TCR CDR3 underwent first-round RT-PCR, the HTBI primer set was used. Via MiXCR, TCRdb re-called the multiplex PCR reads, giving one row per CDR3 protein. The sample records about 350,000 distinct CDR3 sequences, approximately 13% being singletons. This clonotype was seen more than once but under ten times. V was cut by 3 bases and J by 5 bases, with 10 bases left in between. The CDR3 runs 13 residues. Germline V lookup: CDR1 SGHTA, CDR2 FQGTGA.

Sequencing was performed on blood. The clonotype originates from a woman aged 25 to 39 with Graves' hyperthyroidism. This chain connects TRBV7-3 to TRBJ2-5; D is undetermined. The CDR3 DNA sequence: TGTGCCAGCAGCTTTACGGTTTCGGAGACCCAGTACTTC. Residues: CASSFTVSETQYF.